One and the same sample provided the 19 T cell receptor beta chains below, sequenced in a study of shared clonotypes between healthy human individuals. Assay used: immunoSEQ multiplex PCR; TCRdb lists only in-frame clones, some missing. The table lists about 980,000 clones, 76% of them singletons. The sequenced material came from memory CD4+ T cells sorted from blood. This sample's subset: CD45RA-negative fraction. These receptors all stem from a man aged 18 to 35 in good health.

The V and J genes are TRBV18 and TRBJ2-5; tentatively, D is TRBD2 (6 bases). The germline V gene encodes CDR1 KGHSH and CDR2 LQKENI. Trimming removed 3 bases from V and 1 base from J, with 12 bases in between. The CDR3 has 15 amino acids. The CDR3 region has the DNA TGTGCCAGCTCACCTTTTAGCGGACCCCAAGAGACCCAGTACTTC. Translating it yields CASSPFSGPQETQYF.

This clone was observed many times. The chain combines TRBV14 with TRBJ2-7, with D perhaps TRBD1 (6 bases). CDR3 length equals 15 residues. The germline V gene has CDR1 SGHDN and CDR2 FVKESK. The V gene lost 0 bases and the J gene lost 3 bases, with 12 bases spanning the gap. The CDR3: CASSQDLTGFYEQYF. The CDR3 coding sequence is TGTGCCAGCAGCCAAGACCTAACAGGGTTCTACGAGCAGTACTTC.

The V call is TRBV7-9, the J call TRBJ2-3; no firm D call. V was trimmed by 5 bases and J by 7 bases, leaving 10 bases between them. There are 12 residues in the CDR3. CDR1 is SEHNR, CDR2 FQNEAQ, per germline (reference sequence). The CDR3 here is CASSPEAYTQYF. The DNA of the CDR3 is TGTGCCAGCAGCCCCGAGGCCTATACGCAGTATTTT.

V is TRBV12-5 and J is TRBJ2-3, with D perhaps matching TRBD1 (6 bases). CDR1 LGHNT and CDR2 FRNRAP come from the germline V gene. The length of the CDR3 is 17 residues. Trimming pared 1 base from V and 0 bases from J, leaving 14 bases between. Here the CDR3 reads CASGLATGSYSTDTQYF. CDR3 nucleotides: TGTGCTAGTGGTTTGGCTACAGGGTCCTATAGCACAGATACGCAGTATTTT.

This clone was recorded a few times. The chain is built from TRBV27 and TRBJ2-4; 9 bases map to TRBD2. This CDR3 region has 17 residues. Germline values: CDR1 MNHEY, CDR2 SMNVEV (reference sequence). The V and J ends lost 7 bases and 2 bases, in that order; junction bases with no gene match: 12. The CDR3: CASTPRGGGVTKNIQYF. CDR3 bases: TGTGCCAGCACCCCCAGGGGCGGGGGGGTAACCAAAAACATTCAGTACTTC.

This chain joins TRBV4-3 and TRBJ1-4, with TRBD1 as a possible D gene (5 bases). The CDR3 contains 14 residues. From germline, CDR1 is LGHNA and CDR2 YSLEER. Trimming cost V 2 bases and J 5 bases, with 9 bases left between them. The CDR3 DNA follows: TGCGCCAGCAGCCAACAGGGTGGGAATGAAAAACTGTTTTTT. Protein sequence: CASSQQGGNEKLFF.

The chain recombines TRBV30 with TRBJ1-2; 7 positions agree with TRBD1. The CDR3 loop spans 14 amino acids. Germline V gene lookup returns CDR1 GTSNPN and CDR2 SVGIG (reference sequence). V lost 0 bases, J lost 1 base, and 2 bases stayed unmatched. The CDR3 loop reads CAWSVQGVNYGYTF. The CDR3 nucleotides read TGTGCCTGGAGTGTTCAGGGGGTTAACTATGGCTACACCTTC.

The chain links TRBV30 to TRBJ1-1; no firm D call. V lost 8 bases and J 6 bases, leaving 25 bases between the germline ends. CDR1 GTSNPN and CDR2 SVGIG come from the germline V gene (reference sequence). The CDR3 is 15 amino acids. The CDR3 nucleotides read TGTGCCCTAAAAGTTAAGGCTGGGAGGTTGGCTGAAGCTTTCTTT. Translating gives CALKVKAGRLAEAFF.

This clone occurred once. J is TRBJ2-3 and V is TRBV7-9; D may be TRBD1 (6 bases). This CDR3 is built from 15 residues. CDR1 is SEHNR and CDR2 is FQNEAQ in the germline V gene (reference sequence). Trimming left V 2 bases short and J 6 bases short, with 15 bases between. The CDR3 loop reads CASSLRGGIGDTQYF. CDR3 DNA sequence: TGTGCCAGCAGCTTAAGAGGGGGAATCGGGGATACGCAGTATTTT.

The rearrangement links TRBV7-8 to TRBJ2-2; TRBD1 matches 8 bases. J lost 7 bases, V lost 4 bases, and 8 bases had no gene match. The CDR3 totals 15 residues. Germline V gene data show CDR1 as SGHVS and CDR2 as FQNEAQ. For the CDR3, the DNA is TGTGCCAGCAGCTCCGCCGGGACAGGAAACGGGGAGCTGTTTTTT. It is translated as CASSSAGTGNGELFF. The full variable domain, with the rest looked up from reference TRBV7-8 and TRBJ2-2, is GAGVSQSPRYKVAKRGQDVALRCDPISGHVSLFWYQQALGQGPEFLTYFQNEAQLDKSGLPSDRFFAERPEGSVSTLKIQRTQQEDSAVYLCASSSAGTGNGELFFGEGSRLTVL.

This chain links TRBV30 with TRBJ1-5; 7 bases map to TRBD1. The CDR3 extends over 13 amino acids. In germline, CDR1 is GTSNPN, CDR2 SVGIG (reference sequence). V lost 6 bases to trimming and J lost 2 bases; unmatched junction nucleotides: 4. The CDR3 region is CACSDRGNQPQHF. In DNA form, the CDR3 reads TGTGCCTGCTCCGACAGGGGCAATCAGCCCCAGCATTTT. Looking up the rest from reference TRBV30 and TRBJ1-5 gives the full variable domain: SQTIHQWPATLVQPVGSPLSLECTVEGTSNPNLYWYRQAAGRGLQLLFYSVGIGQISSEVPQNLSASRPQDRQFILSSKKLLLSDSGFYLCACSDRGNQPQHFGDGTRLSIL.

V gene TRBV4-1 combines with J gene TRBJ1-5; 7 nucleotides align to TRBD1. The V gene end was trimmed by 4 bases and the J gene end by 2 bases; junction bases not matched to a gene: 11. Germline V CDR1 and CDR2: MGHRA, YSYEKL. CDR3 length equals 17 residues. For the CDR3, the DNA is TGCGCCAGCAGCCTACGGGTGGGGACAGAGGGCAATCAGCCCCAGCATTTT. This translates into CASSLRVGTEGNQPQHF.

The chain links TRBV20-1 to TRBJ2-7, with D unclear. This CDR3 region has 10 residues. Trimming pared 2 bases from V and 6 bases from J, leaving 5 bases between. Germline V gene lookup returns CDR1 DFQATT and CDR2 SNEGSKA (reference sequence). DNA of the CDR3: TGCAGTGCTAGAACCCTCGAGCAGTACTTC. It codes for CSARTLEQYF.

The rearrangement uses TRBV21-1 and TRBJ2-7; no check of the table's D call, TRBD2, against the DNA was made. TRBV21-1 is a pseudogene segment. The CDR3 spans 20 residues. Here the CDR3 reads CASSKADGLAGTSPPYEQYF. As DNA, the CDR3 is TGTGCCAGCAGCAAAGCCGACGGACTAGCGGGCACGTCTCCACCCTACGAGCAGTACTTC.

This rearrangement joins TRBV6-1 to TRBJ2-4; 10 bases map to TRBD2. After removal of 5 bases from V and 3 bases from J, the junction contained 4 bases not matched to a gene. Germline V gene data show CDR1 as MNHNS and CDR2 as SASEGT. This CDR3 comprises 15 residues. The CDR3 DNA sequence: TGTGCCAGCAGTTTAGCGGGGGGTGGCAAAAACATTCAGTACTTC. This codes for CASSLAGGGKNIQYF.

This clone has only one observation. The CDR3 DNA is TGTGCCAGCAGTTCCTCCCCCTCCTACGAGCAGTACTTC. The encoded protein is CASSSSPSYEQYF. The V call is TRBV27, the J call TRBJ2-7; D is ambiguous. Trimming took off 4 bases at V and 0 bases at J, with 7 bases between the two ends. The CDR3 spans 13 residues. Germline V CDR1 and CDR2: MNHEY, SMNVEV (reference sequence).

The rearrangement joins TRBV19 to TRBJ2-5; possible D gene TRBD1, 7 bases. Deletions cut 7 bases from V and 5 bases from J, with 14 bases between. The CDR3 extends over 13 amino acids. The germline V gene encodes CDR1 LNHDA and CDR2 SQIVND (reference sequence). The CDR3 spells CASTVSGGETQYF. The CDR3 DNA follows: TGTGCCAGTACCGTGTCAGGGGGGGAGACCCAGTACTTC. Full variable domain (missing parts from reference TRBV19 and TRBJ2-5): DGGITQSPKYLFRKEGQNVTLSCEQNLNHDAMYWYRQDPGQGLRLIYYSQIVNDFQKGDIAEGYSVSREKKESFPLTVTSAQKNPTAFYLCASTVSGGETQYFGPGTRLLVL.

The V and J genes are TRBV18 and TRBJ2-4; 9 nucleotides match TRBD1. The CDR3 runs 15 residues. After removal of 3 bases from V and 7 bases from J, the junction contained 7 bases not matched to a gene. CDR1 and CDR2 from the germline V gene are KGHSH and LQKENI. CDR3 protein: CASSPQGQGGNIQYF. In DNA, the CDR3 is TGTGCCAGCTCACCTCAGGGACAGGGCGGCAACATTCAGTACTTC.

The rearrangement links TRBV4-1 to TRBJ1-5; TRBD1 aligns across 9 bases. Germline-derived CDR1 and CDR2 are MGHRA and YSYEKL. CDR3 size: 14 residues. V trimming: 3 bases; J trimming: 4 bases; junction bases outside the gene matches: 1. CDR3 bases: TGCGCCAGCAGCCAGACAGGGGGTAATCAGCCCCAGCATTTT. Translating gives CASSQTGGNQPQHF.